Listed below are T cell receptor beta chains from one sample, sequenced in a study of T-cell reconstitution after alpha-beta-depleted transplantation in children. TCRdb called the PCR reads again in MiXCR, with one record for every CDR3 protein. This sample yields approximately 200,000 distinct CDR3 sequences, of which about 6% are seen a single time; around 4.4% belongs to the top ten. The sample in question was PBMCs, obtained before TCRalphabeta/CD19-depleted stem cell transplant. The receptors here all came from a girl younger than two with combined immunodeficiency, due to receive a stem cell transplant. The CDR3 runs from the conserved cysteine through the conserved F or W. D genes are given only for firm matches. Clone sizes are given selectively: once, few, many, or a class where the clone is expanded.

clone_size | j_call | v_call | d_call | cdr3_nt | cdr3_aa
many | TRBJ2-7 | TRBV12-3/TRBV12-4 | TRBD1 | TGTGCCAGCAGTTTATCGCCGACAGGGGGGTACGAGCAGTACTTC | CASSLSPTGGYEQYF
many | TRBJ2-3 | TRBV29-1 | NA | TGCGCTCGGACAGATACGCAGTATTTT | CARTDTQYF
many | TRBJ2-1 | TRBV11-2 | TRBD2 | TGTGCCAGCAGCTTATTAGCGGGACCACTCTACAATGAGCAGTTCTTC | CASSLLAGPLYNEQFF
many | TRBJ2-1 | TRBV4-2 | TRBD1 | TGTGCCAGCAGCCCCCGGGACAGGGAATATGAATCGGTTATCTACAATGAGCAGTTCTTC | CASSPRDREYESVIYNEQFF
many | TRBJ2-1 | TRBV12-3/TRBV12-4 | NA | TGTGCCAGCAGTTTACTAGCCCCCAATGAGCAGTTCTTC | CASSLLAPNEQFF
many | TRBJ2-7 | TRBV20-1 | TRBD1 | TGCAGTGCTAGATTAAAACACAGGGGATACGAGCAGTACTTC | CSARLKHRGYEQYF
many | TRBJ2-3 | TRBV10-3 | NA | TGTGCCATCAGTGAGTCGGCGGGACTCACAGATACGCAGTATTTT | CAISESAGLTDTQYF
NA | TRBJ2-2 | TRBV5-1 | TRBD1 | TGCGCCAGCAGCTTGGGACAGGGGATCGGGGAGCTGTTTTTT | CASSLGQGIGELFF
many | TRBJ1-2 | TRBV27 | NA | TGTGCCAGCAGTCCTACCCAGTTCAATGGGAGAGGCTACACCTTC | CASSPTQFNGRGYTF
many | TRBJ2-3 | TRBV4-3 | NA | TGCGCCAGCAGCCAAGATCTTCTCGTTACGCAGTATTTT | CASSQDLLVTQYF
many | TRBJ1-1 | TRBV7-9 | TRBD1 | TGTGCCAGCAGCCACCCTGGGGACAGGGGGCGTTTCACTGAAGCTTTCTTT | CASSHPGDRGRFTEAFF
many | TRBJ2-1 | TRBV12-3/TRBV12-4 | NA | TGTGCCAGCAGCCCAATGGCCCCCTCCTACAATGAGCAGTTCTTC | CASSPMAPSYNEQFF
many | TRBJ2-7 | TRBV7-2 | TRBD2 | TGTGCCAGCAGCTTAGATGGACTAGCGCATGAGCAGTACTTC | CASSLDGLAHEQYF
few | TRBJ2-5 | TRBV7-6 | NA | TGTGCCAGCAGCTTAGAGGTCCCGGAGACCCAGTACTTC | CASSLEVPETQYF
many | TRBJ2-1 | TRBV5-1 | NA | TGCGCCAGCCGTCCTTTAGCGGATGAGGGAGTCTTTGAGCAGTTCTTC | CASRPLADEGVFEQFF
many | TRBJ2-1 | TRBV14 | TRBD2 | TGTGCCAGCAGCCGTCGGACTAGCGGGGGGCAGAATGAGCAGTTCTTC | CASSRRTSGGQNEQFF
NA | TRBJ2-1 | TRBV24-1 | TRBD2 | TGTGCCACCAGTGACTGGGGAGCGGGAACATCCTACAATGAGCAGTTCTTC | CATSDWGAGTSYNEQFF
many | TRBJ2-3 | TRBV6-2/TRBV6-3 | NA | TGTGCCAGCAGTCGAGAAGTAACCTCCACAGATACGCAGTATTTT | CASSREVTSTDTQYF
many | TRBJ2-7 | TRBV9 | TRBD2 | TGTGCCAGCAGCCTTACGGGCGGGAGTAGCGGGGCCTACGAGCAGTACTTC | CASSLTGGSSGAYEQYF
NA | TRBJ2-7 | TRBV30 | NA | TGTGCCTGGAGTGAGGAGGAATCGGAGGACGAGCAGTACTTC | CAWSEEESEDEQYF
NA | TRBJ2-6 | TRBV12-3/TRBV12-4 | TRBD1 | TGTGCCAGCAGTTTACGGGACAGGGGGTCCGGGGCCAACGTCCTGACTTTC | CASSLRDRGSGANVLTF
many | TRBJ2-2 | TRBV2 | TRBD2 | TGTGCCAGCAGTTATCTAGCGGTCACCGGGGAGCTGTTTTTT | CASSYLAVTGELFF
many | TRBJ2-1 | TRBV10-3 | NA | TGTGCCATCAGCTTAGGGCAGTGGCCGAGCTCCTACAATGAGCAGTTCTTC | CAISLGQWPSSYNEQFF
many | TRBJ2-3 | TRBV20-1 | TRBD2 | TGCAGTGCTAGGGGCCTAGCGGGGGAGGGCACAGATACGCAGTATTTT | CSARGLAGEGTDTQYF
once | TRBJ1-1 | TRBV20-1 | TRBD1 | TGCACTCCTAAGAGGACAGGGTGGGGGATGAACACTGAAGCTTTCTTT | CTPKRTGWGMNTEAFF
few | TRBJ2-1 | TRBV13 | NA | TGTGCCAGCAGCTTAGGCCGGGACAACTACAATGAGCAGTTCTTC | CASSLGRDNYNEQFF
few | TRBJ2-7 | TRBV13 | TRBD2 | TGTGCCAGCAGCCGAAGGACTAGCGCCTACGAGCAGTACTTC | CASSRRTSAYEQYF
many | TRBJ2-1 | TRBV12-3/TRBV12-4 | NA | TGTGCCAGCAGTTTTCGGTTGGAGCAGTTCTTC | CASSFRLEQFF
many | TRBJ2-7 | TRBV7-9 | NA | TGTGCCAGCAGCTTAGGACAGCACTACGAGCAGTACTTC | CASSLGQHYEQYF
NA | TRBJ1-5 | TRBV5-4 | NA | TGTGCCAGCAGCGTACAGGGTAGTCAGCCCCAGCATTTT | CASSVQGSQPQHF
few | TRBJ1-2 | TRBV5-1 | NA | TGCGCCAGTCGACGGTCTAACTATGGCTACACCTTC | CASRRSNYGYTF
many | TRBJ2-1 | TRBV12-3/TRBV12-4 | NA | TGTGCCAGCAGTCCCCGAGGGTGGCGGGAAATCTACAATGAGCAGTTCTTC | CASSPRGWREIYNEQFF
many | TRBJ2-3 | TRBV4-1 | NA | TGCGCCAGCAGCCAATGGGCAGCCACAGATACGCAGTATTTT | CASSQWAATDTQYF
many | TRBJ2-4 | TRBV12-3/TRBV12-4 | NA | TGTGCCAGCAGTTTTAACACCAAAAACATTCAGTACTTC | CASSFNTKNIQYF
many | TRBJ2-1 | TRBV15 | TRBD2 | TGTGCCACCAGGGTCAGGCTAGCGGGCCGGTCAAGCTCCTACAATGAGCAGTTCTTC | CATRVRLAGRSSSYNEQFF
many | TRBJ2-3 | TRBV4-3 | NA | TGCGCCAGCAGCCAAGATCGGAGGCCAGATACGCAGTATTTT | CASSQDRRPDTQYF
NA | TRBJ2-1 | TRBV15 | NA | TGTGCCACCGCAAAACTAGACCACTACAATGAGCAGTTCTTC | CATAKLDHYNEQFF
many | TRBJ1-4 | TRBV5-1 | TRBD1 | TGCGCCAGCAGCGACGACAGGGGAGCAACTAATGAAAAACTGTTTTTT | CASSDDRGATNEKLFF
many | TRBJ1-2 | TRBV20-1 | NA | TGCAGTGCTAGATTTGTTCAGCATGGCTACACCTTC | CSARFVQHGYTF
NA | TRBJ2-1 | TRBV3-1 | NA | TGTGCCAGCAGCCACGGGGAGGGGGACTACAATGAGCAGTTCTTC | CASSHGEGDYNEQFF
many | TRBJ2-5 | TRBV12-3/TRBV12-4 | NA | TGTGCCAGCAGTTTCGACTGGCAAGAGACCCAGTACTTC | CASSFDWQETQYF
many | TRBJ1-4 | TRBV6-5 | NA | TGTGCCAGCAGTTATTCATCTACAACCTTAGGTGCTAATGAAAAACTGTTTTTT | CASSYSSTTLGANEKLFF
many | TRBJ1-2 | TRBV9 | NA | TGTGCCAGCAGCGTAGGTAGCCAAAACTATGGCTACACCTTC | CASSVGSQNYGYTF